This T cell receptor (beta chain) was identified in a study of CD8+ T cells in alopecia areata. Study-level points and caveats: Sharing of TCR sequences between patients (possibly for HLA-related reasons) was less clear than in mice. Sequenced scalp T cells also include alphabeta T cells resident in normal skin. On tofacitinib, scalp clonality and expanded CD8+ clones among top 100 fell significantly. Baseline CD8+ expansion's link to response remains uncertain, as there was one nonresponder.

A remark on this clone: Its target is unknown.

Germline CDR1 reads KGHSH; CDR2 reads LQKENI. The CDR3 length is 16 residues. V lost 3 bases and J lost 3; bases outside the gene matches: 8. Treatment specified: oral pan-JAK inhibitor, 5-10 mg twice daily. Extracted from the samples, RNA was reverse transcribed into cDNA to serve as the sequencing template. Generated by immunoSEQ multiplex PCR, the TCRdb table keeps only in-frame clones and is missing some. The data contain about 210,000 clones, under 70% of them singletons. The sample consisted of CD4+ T cells sorted from blood, taken at week 4, from a patient treated with tofacitinib. The chain recombines TRBV18 with TRBJ1-2, with 9 nucleotides matching TRBD1. The source is a human donor with alopecia areata. CDR3 in amino acids: CASSPGTGPTDYGYTF. The CDR3 DNA is TGTGCCAGCTCACCCGGGACAGGGCCGACGGACTATGGCTACACCTTC.